This is a list of T cell receptor beta chains from one sample in a study of T cells in Graves' hyperthyroidism and ophthalmopathy. TCRdb independently ran MiXCR on the multiplex PCR reads; one entry per CDR3 protein. The sample lists some 620,000 distinct CDR3 sequences; 15% to 20% were seen once. Sequences were obtained from blood. The receptors shown here come from a woman younger than 45 with Graves' hyperthyroidism. CDR3s include the opening cysteine and the closing phenylalanine or tryptophan. Fields, in order: CDR3 protein, CDR3 DNA, D gene, clone size, J gene, V gene. A D gene is named only where the DNA matches it firmly. Rows give clone size only sometimes, using once, few, many, or a class for an expanded clone.

CDR3: CGAGDNEKLFF; DNA: TGTGGCGCGGGGGATAATGAAAAACTGTTTTTT; D: -; size: few; J: TRBJ1-4; V: TRBV2
CDR3: CASSLEAWTADEKLFF; DNA: TGCGCCAGCAGCTTGGAGGCCTGGACAGCTGATGAAAAACTGTTTTTT; D: -; size: -; J: TRBJ1-4; V: TRBV5-1
CDR3: CSARDYLSVGDTQYF; DNA: TGCAGTGCTAGAGATTACCTTTCCGTCGGGGATACGCAGTATTTT; D: -; size: -; J: TRBJ2-3; V: TRBV20-1
CDR3: CASSVGRGGYF; DNA: TGTGCCAGCAGTGTCGGGAGGGGAGGGTATTTT; D: TRBD2; size: many; J: TRBJ2-3; V: TRBV28
CDR3: CASSYRRPGAENIQYF; DNA: TGTGCCAGCAGTTACAGGAGGCCCGGAGCCGAAAACATTCAGTACTTC; D: -; size: -; J: TRBJ2-4; V: TRBV6-2/TRBV6-3
CDR3: CASSLAGVTKDEQFF; DNA: TGTGCCAGCAGTCTAGCGGGAGTCACCAAGGATGAGCAGTTCTTC; D: TRBD2; size: few; J: TRBJ2-1; V: TRBV2
CDR3: CSARGTGARWTTEAFF; DNA: TGCAGTGCTAGGGGGACAGGGGCTAGGTGGACCACTGAAGCTTTCTTT; D: TRBD1; size: few; J: TRBJ1-1; V: TRBV20-1
CDR3: CAWSFSTGANEQFF; DNA: TGTGCCTGGAGTTTTTCGACAGGGGCCAATGAGCAGTTCTTC; D: TRBD1; size: many; J: TRBJ2-1; V: TRBV30
CDR3: CASSFMLNTEAFF; DNA: TGTGCCAGCAGCTTCATGTTGAACACTGAAGCTTTCTTT; D: -; size: -; J: TRBJ1-1; V: TRBV11-3
CDR3: CASSLGRERLYEQYF; DNA: TGTGCCAGCAGCTTAGGGCGGGAGAGACTCTACGAGCAGTACTTC; D: TRBD2; size: few; J: TRBJ2-7; V: TRBV7-2
CDR3: CASGGGGGTEAFF; DNA: TGTGCCAGCGGAGGGGGTGGAGGCACTGAAGCTTTCTTT; D: -; size: many; J: TRBJ1-1; V: TRBV12-3/TRBV12-4